Reported below is one T cell receptor beta chain. What it binds is not known. The record originates from a study of T cell repertoires in cytomegalovirus infection. Study at large: Epitope selection comprised recently identified HLA-C-restricted CMV epitopes and well-studied HLA-B-restricted CMV epitopes. Shared public TCR beta signatures pointed to both CMV infection and a matching HLA type.

Study-level results: Dominant in the ex vivo response were TCR beta clonotypes restricted by HLA-C and specific for CMV. Adding up the frequency of public TCR beta families identified people who carried CMV plus the relevant HLA.

TCRdb independently ran MiXCR on the reads; one entry per CDR3 protein. Among 680,000 or so distinct CDR3 sequences listed, roughly 33% were seen once. The trim removed 8 bases at V and 8 bases at J, leaving 9 bases unmatched. This CDR3 is built from 14 residues. Germline V gene lookup returns CDR1 MNHEY and CDR2 SMNVEV (reference sequence). The chain joins TRBV27 to TRBJ1-6; 7 nucleotides align to TRBD1. Specimen: cultured PBMCs, collected from culture after CMV antigen stimulation. This receptor was taken from a human donor in good health (CMV status not recorded). Some clones in this sample may be carry-over from other donors' samples. The CDR3, as DNA: TGTGCCAGCCGTTCTTGGGACAGATATTCACCCCTCCACTTT. The encoded protein is CASRSWDRYSPLHF.